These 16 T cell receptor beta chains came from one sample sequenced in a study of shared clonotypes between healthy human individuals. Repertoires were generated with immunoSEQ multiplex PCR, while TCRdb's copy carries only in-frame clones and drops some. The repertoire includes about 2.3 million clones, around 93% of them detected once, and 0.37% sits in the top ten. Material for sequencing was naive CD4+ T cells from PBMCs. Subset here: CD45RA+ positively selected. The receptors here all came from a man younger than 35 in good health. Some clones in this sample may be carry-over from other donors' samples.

The CDR3 protein is CASSFFSTDTQYF. Written as DNA, the CDR3 is TGTGCCAGCAGCTTCTTCAGCACAGATACGCAGTATTTT. The chain combines TRBV7-9 with TRBJ2-3; D is unclear. In germline, CDR1 is SEHNR, CDR2 FQNEAQ (reference sequence). The CDR3 spans 13 residues. V lost 3 bases to trimming and J lost 0 bases, with 4 bases between them. Full variable domain (rest looked up from reference TRBV7-9 and TRBJ2-3): DTGVSQNPRHKITKRGQNVTFRCDPISEHNRLYWYRQTLGQGPEFLTYFQNEAQLEKSRLLSDRFSAERPKGSFSTLEIQRTEQGDSAMYLCASSFFSTDTQYFGPGTRLTVL.

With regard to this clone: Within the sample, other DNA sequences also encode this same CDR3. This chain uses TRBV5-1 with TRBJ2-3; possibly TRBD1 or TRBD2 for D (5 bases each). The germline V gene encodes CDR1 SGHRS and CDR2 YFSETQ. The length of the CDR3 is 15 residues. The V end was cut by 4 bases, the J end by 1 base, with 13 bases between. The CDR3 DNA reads TGCGCCAGCAGCCTGAGGGACGGGCGCACAGATACGCAGTATTTT. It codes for CASSLRDGRTDTQYF.

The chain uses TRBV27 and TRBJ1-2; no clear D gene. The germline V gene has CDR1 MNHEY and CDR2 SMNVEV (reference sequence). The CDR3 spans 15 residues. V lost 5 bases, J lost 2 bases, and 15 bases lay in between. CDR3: CASSANSLGNYGYTF. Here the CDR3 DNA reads TGTGCCAGCAGTGCAAACAGCTTAGGCAACTATGGCTACACCTTC.

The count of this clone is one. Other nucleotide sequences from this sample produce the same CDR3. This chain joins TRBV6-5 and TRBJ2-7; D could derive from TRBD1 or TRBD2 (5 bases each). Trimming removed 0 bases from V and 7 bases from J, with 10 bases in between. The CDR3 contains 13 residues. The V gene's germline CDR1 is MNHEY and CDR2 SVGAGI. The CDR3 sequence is CASSYSRGDEQYF. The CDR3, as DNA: TGTGCCAGCAGTTACTCGAGAGGGGATGAGCAGTACTTC.

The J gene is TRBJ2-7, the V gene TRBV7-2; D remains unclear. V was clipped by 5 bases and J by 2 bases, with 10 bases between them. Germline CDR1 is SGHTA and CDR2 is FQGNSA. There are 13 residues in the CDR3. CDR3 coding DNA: TGTGCCAGCAGCGTCCGAGCGACCTACGAGCAGTACTTC. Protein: CASSVRATYEQYF.

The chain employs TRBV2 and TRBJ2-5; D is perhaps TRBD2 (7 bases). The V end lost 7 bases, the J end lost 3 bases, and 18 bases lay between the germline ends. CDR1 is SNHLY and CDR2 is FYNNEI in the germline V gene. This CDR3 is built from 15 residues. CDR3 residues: CASNLQGGSEETQYF. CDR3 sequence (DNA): TGTGCCAGCAACTTACAGGGAGGGAGTGAAGAGACCCAGTACTTC. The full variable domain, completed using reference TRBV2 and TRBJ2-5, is EPEVTQTPSHQVTQMGQEVILRCVPISNHLYFYWYRQILGQKVEFLVSFYNNEISEKSEIFDDQFSVERPDGSNFTLKIRSTKLEDSAMYFCASNLQGGSEETQYFGPGTRLLVL.

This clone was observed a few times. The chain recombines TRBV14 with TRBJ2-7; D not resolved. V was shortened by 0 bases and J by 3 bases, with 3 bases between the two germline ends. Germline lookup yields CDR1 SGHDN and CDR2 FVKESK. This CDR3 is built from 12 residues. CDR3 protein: CASSQDFYEQYF. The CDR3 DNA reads TGTGCCAGCAGCCAAGATTTCTACGAGCAGTACTTC.

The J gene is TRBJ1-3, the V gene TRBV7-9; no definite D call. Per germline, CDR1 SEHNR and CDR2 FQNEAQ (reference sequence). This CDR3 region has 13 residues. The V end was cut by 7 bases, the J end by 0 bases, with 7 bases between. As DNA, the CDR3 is TGTGCCAGCATCCTGGACTCTGGAAACACCATATATTTT. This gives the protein CASILDSGNTIYF.

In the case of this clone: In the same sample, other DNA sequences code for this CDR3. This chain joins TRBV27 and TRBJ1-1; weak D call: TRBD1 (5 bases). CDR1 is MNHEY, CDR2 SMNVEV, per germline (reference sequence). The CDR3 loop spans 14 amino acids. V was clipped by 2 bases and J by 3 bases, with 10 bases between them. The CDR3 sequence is CASSLQGGYTEAFF. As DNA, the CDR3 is TGTGCCAGCAGTTTACAGGGAGGATACACTGAAGCTTTCTTT.

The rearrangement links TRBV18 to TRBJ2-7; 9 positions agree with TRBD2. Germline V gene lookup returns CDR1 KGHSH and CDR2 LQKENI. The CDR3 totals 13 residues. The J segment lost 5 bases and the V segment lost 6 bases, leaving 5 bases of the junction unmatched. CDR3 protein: CASSAGTSNEQYF. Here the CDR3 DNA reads TGTGCCAGCTCGGCCGGGACTAGCAACGAGCAGTACTTC.

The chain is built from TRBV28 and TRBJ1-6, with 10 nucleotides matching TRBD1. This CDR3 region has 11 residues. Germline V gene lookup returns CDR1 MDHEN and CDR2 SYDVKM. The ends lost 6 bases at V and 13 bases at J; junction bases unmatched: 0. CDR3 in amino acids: CASRGQGPLHF. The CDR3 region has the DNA TGTGCCAGCAGGGGACAGGGGCCCCTCCACTTT.

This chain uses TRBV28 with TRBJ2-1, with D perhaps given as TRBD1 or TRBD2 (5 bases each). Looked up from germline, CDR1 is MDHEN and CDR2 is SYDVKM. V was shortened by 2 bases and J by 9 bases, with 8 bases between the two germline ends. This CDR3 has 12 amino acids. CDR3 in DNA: TGTGCCAGCAGTTTAGGGGGTTTTGAGCAGTTCTTC. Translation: CASSLGGFEQFF.

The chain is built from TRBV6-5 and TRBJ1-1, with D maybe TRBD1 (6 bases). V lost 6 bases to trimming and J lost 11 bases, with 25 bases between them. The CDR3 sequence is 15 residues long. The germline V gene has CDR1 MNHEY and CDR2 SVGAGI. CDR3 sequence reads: CASSGTRTAGGRAFF. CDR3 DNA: TGTGCCAGCAGCGGGACTAGGACAGCGGGGGGTCGGGCTTTCTTT.

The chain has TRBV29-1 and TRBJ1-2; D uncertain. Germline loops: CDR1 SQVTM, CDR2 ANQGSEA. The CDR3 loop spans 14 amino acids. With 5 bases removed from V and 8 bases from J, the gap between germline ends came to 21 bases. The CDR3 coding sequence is TGCAGCGTTCCCTTTGGACCGTCCGTTGACGGCTACACCTTC. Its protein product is CSVPFGPSVDGYTF.

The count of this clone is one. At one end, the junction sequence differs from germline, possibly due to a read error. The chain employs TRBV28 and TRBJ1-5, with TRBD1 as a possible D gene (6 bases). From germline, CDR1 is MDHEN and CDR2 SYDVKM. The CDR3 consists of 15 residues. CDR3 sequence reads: CASSFGGPSDQPQHF. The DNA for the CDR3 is TGTGCCAGCAGTTTTGGGGGGCCTAGCGATCAGCCCCAGCATTTT.

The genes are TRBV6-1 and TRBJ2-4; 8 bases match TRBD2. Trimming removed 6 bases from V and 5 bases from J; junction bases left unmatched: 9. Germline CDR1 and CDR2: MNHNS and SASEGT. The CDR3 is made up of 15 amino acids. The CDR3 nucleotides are TGTGCCAGCAGGACACAGGGACTAGGGGAAAACATTCAGTACTTC. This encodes CASRTQGLGENIQYF.